This TCR beta chain was captured by sequencing in a study of CD8 T cells in Susac syndrome. cDNA came from around 0.5 to 1 ug RNA primed by random hexamers. TCRdb processed the immunoSEQ multiplex PCR reads anew with MiXCR; each CDR3 protein has one entry. The sample contains approximately 200,000 distinct CDR3 sequences, roughly 96% of which appear only once. The germline V and J ends were trimmed by 6 bases and 0 bases, with 19 bases remaining between them. Germline V gives CDR1 MNHEY, CDR2 SMNVEV (reference sequence). The CDR3 has 17 residues. J is TRBJ2-3 and V is TRBV27; no firm D call. The TCR sequence derives from a human donor with multiple sclerosis. Sequencing input: CD4+ T cells from PBMCs. CDR3 protein: CASRGYQKAESTDTQYF. Written as DNA, the CDR3 is TGTGCCAGCAGGGGGTATCAGAAGGCGGAGAGCACAGATACGCAGTATTTT.